The 18 T cell receptor beta chains listed next were all sequenced from one sample in a study of blood T cell repertoires in COVID-19. Method: immunoSEQ multiplex PCR; TCRdb's copy keeps in-frame clones and lacks some. Here the sample spans around 300,000 clones, around four fifths being singletons. Sequenced: peripheral blood. The origin of the receptors is a man between 25 and 39 years old with active or convalescent COVID-19.

The chain links TRBV28 to TRBJ1-2; D is perhaps TRBD1 (6 bases). V was cut by 5 bases and J by 4 bases, with 11 bases left in between. Germline CDR1 MDHEN, CDR2 SYDVKM. The length of the CDR3 is 13 residues. Written as DNA, the CDR3 is TGTGCCAGCAGTCAGGGGTCCACCTATGGCTACACCTTC. Translation gives CASSQGSTYGYTF.

This clone was observed a few times. The CDR3 region is CAWSQRSRNYGYTF. Here the CDR3 DNA reads TGTGCCTGGAGTCAGCGATCCCGCAACTATGGCTACACCTTC. This sequence joins TRBV30 and TRBJ1-2; D uncertain. Germline V lookup: CDR1 GTSNPN, CDR2 SVGIG (reference sequence). The CDR3 loop spans 14 amino acids. V dropped 2 bases and J dropped 2 bases, with 12 bases sitting between them.

The chain couples TRBV5-8 to TRBJ1-2; D unclear. Between the trimmed V and J ends, which lost 4 bases and 2 bases, there was a span of 15 bases. The CDR3 is made up of 15 amino acids. CDR1 is SGHTS and CDR2 is YDEGEE in the germline V gene. CDR3 amino acids: CASSPVEGWNYGYTF. The DNA of the CDR3 is TGTGCCAGCAGCCCGGTCGAGGGTTGGAACTATGGCTACACCTTC.

This clone has a handful of counts. This chain joins TRBV5-1 and TRBJ1-6; D remains ambiguous. V dropped 9 bases and J dropped 4 bases, with 14 bases sitting between them. The CDR3 has 14 amino acids. CDR1 and CDR2 (germline): SGHRS, YFSETQ. As DNA, the CDR3 is TGCGCCATCCCGGGGTCAAAATATAATTCACCCCTCCACTTT. Protein sequence: CAIPGSKYNSPLHF.

CDR3 sequence (DNA): TGTGCCAGCAGCCCATCCGACAGGGCGCTGGACCGATACAATGAGCAGTTCTTC. This sequence encodes CASSPSDRALDRYNEQFF. This sequence joins TRBV6-2 or TRBV6-3 and TRBJ2-1; TRBD1 aligns across 7 bases. The CDR3 is made up of 18 amino acids. CDR1 and CDR2 from the germline V gene are MNHEY and SVGEGT. Unmatched junction bases numbered 18, after V lost 6 bases and J lost 4 bases.

This clone was recorded a few times. The chain employs TRBV7-9 and TRBJ2-7; 9 bases match TRBD2. From germline, CDR1 is SEHNR and CDR2 FQNEAQ (reference sequence). The CDR3 sequence is 18 residues long. The V and J ends lost 4 bases and 2 bases, in that order; junction bases with no gene match: 15. CDR3 amino acids: CASSSNGKRGALTYEQYF. CDR3 bases: TGTGCCAGCAGCTCTAACGGCAAGCGGGGGGCCCTTACCTACGAGCAGTACTTC.

This clone was seen a handful of times. This sequence joins TRBV7-2 and TRBJ1-3, with D perhaps matching TRBD1 (6 bases). CDR3 size: 16 residues. The V and J ends lost 2 bases and 0 bases respectively, with 11 bases between them. Germline V gene data show CDR1 as SGHTA and CDR2 as FQGNSA. CDR3: CASSLSGARSGNTIYF. In nucleotides, the CDR3 is TGTGCCAGCAGCTTATCAGGGGCTCGCTCTGGAAACACCATATATTTT.

The chain is built from TRBV18 and TRBJ1-2; the D gene is possibly TRBD1 (5 bases). The germline gives CDR1 KGHSH, CDR2 LQKENI. V lost 4 bases to trimming and J lost 8 bases, with 11 bases between them. This CDR3 region has 12 residues. Written as DNA, the CDR3 is TGTGCCAGCTCACGCGGGGCCGAAGGCTACACCTTC. Protein sequence: CASSRGAEGYTF.

This chain joins TRBV11-2 and TRBJ1-3, with TRBD1 matching over 10 bases. There are 19 residues in the CDR3. Unmatched junction bases numbered 13, after V lost 5 bases and J lost 0 bases. The V gene's germline CDR1 is SGHAT and CDR2 FQNNGV. The CDR3 coding sequence is TGTGCCAGCAGCCGGGTTCGGATGAGGGACAGGGGCTCTGGAAACACCATATATTTT. This codes for CASSRVRMRDRGSGNTIYF.

This clone was seen a single time. The chain uses TRBV5-1 and TRBJ1-1, with TRBD1 as a possible D gene (6 bases). Germline V gene data show CDR1 as SGHRS and CDR2 as YFSETQ. This CDR3 comprises 14 residues. Trimming shortened V by 0 bases and J by 5 bases, and 11 bases separated the two germline ends. CDR3 protein: CASSLVQGPTEAFF. The CDR3 nucleotides are TGCGCCAGCAGCTTGGTACAGGGCCCTACTGAAGCTTTCTTT.

The rearrangement uses TRBV27 and TRBJ1-2; D call uncertain. Trimming cost V 1 base and J 6 bases, with 6 bases left between them. The CDR3 is made up of 12 amino acids. The germline V gene has CDR1 MNHEY and CDR2 SMNVEV (reference sequence). For the CDR3, the DNA is TGTGCCAGCAGTTTATACGGGAATGGCTACACCTTC. Its translation is CASSLYGNGYTF.

For this clone: Other DNA sequences in this sample translate to the same CDR3. The gene calls are TRBV15 and TRBJ2-1; D gene unclear. V lost 1 base and J 0 bases, leaving 4 bases between the germline ends. Germline CDR1 LNHNV, CDR2 YYDKDF (reference sequence). The CDR3 extends over 14 amino acids. The CDR3 DNA sequence: TGTGCCACCAGCAGAGCGGGCTCCTACAATGAGCAGTTCTTC. This gives the protein CATSRAGSYNEQFF.

The chain links TRBV18 to TRBJ2-2; D remains ambiguous. The CDR3 runs 12 residues. V lost 6 bases and J 6 bases, leaving 8 bases between the germline ends. The germline V gene encodes CDR1 KGHSH and CDR2 LQKENI. The CDR3 loop reads CASSKSAGELFF. The CDR3 coding sequence is TGTGCCAGCTCGAAGAGCGCCGGGGAGCTGTTTTTT. Looking up the rest from reference TRBV18 and TRBJ2-2 gives the full variable domain: NAGVMQNPRHLVRRRGQEARLRCSPMKGHSHVYWYRQLPEEGLKFMVYLQKENIIDESGMPKERFSAEFPKEGPSILRIQQVVRGDSAAYFCASSKSAGELFFGEGSRLTVL.

The chain has TRBV19 and TRBJ1-6; tentatively, D is TRBD1 (5 bases). This CDR3 region has 14 residues. V gave up 7 bases and J gave up 7 bases, with 14 bases separating them. Looked up from germline, CDR1 is LNHDA and CDR2 is SQIVND (reference sequence). The CDR3 DNA is TGTGCCAGTACCCCCGGCAGGGTCAATTCACCCCTCCACTTT. Translation: CASTPGRVNSPLHF.

The gene calls are TRBV7-2 and TRBJ1-2, with D perhaps TRBD1 (6 bases). The germline V gene encodes CDR1 SGHTA and CDR2 FQGNSA. V lost 5 bases to trimming and J lost 3 bases, with 13 bases between them. The CDR3 is 14 amino acids. The CDR3 reads CASSQQGYDYGYTF. Here the CDR3 DNA reads TGTGCCAGCAGCCAACAGGGTTATGACTATGGCTACACCTTC.

The chain couples TRBV19 to TRBJ2-1; D might be TRBD1 (5 bases). The CDR3 consists of 13 residues. The ends were cut back, 8 bases at V and 2 bases at J, with 10 bases in the middle. Germline-derived CDR1 and CDR2 are LNHDA and SQIVND (reference sequence). The CDR3 DNA is TGTGCCAGTGCCAGGGAAACCTACAATGAGCAGTTCTTC. It codes for CASARETYNEQFF.

The rearrangement uses TRBV7-9 and TRBJ1-1, with D perhaps TRBD1 (6 bases). CDR1 SEHNR and CDR2 FQNEAQ come from the germline V gene (reference sequence). The V end lost 5 bases, the J end lost 8 bases, and 9 bases lay between the germline ends. This CDR3 spans 11 amino acids. The CDR3 reads CASSQDSEAFF. The CDR3, as DNA: TGTGCCAGCAGCCAGGACAGCGAAGCTTTCTTT. The entire variable domain, with the rest obtained from reference TRBV7-9 and TRBJ1-1, is as follows: DTGVSQNPRHKITKRGQNVTFRCDPISEHNRLYWYRQTLGQGPEFLTYFQNEAQLEKSRLLSDRFSAERPKGSFSTLEIQRTEQGDSAMYLCASSQDSEAFFGQGTRLTVV.

This clone has only one observation. The CDR3 sequence: CASSSPSGLGSTDTQYF. In DNA, the CDR3 is TGTGCCAGCAGCTCCCCGAGCGGACTAGGGAGCACAGATACGCAGTATTTT. The chain is built from TRBV5-4 and TRBJ2-3, with 7 bases aligning to TRBD2. Germline CDR1 SGHNT, CDR2 YYREEE (reference sequence). Trimming cost V 3 bases and J 0 bases; bases outside gene matches: 10. The CDR3 extends over 17 amino acids.